The 5 T cell receptor beta chains below come from one sample, sequenced in a study of PD-1 blockade in classical Hodgkin lymphoma. Only in-frame clones appear in the TCRdb table, and some are missing; sequencing was by immunoSEQ multiplex PCR. The repertoire includes over 90,000 clones, 89% of them detected once, and roughly 10% sits in the top ten. Following autologous stem cell transplantation, relapse occurred in every patient, and exposure to brentuximab vedotin varied. The sample here was peripheral blood mononuclear cells (PBMCs), taken before the second cycle of nivolumab. The source is a human donor with classical Hodgkin lymphoma.

CDR3 amino acids: CASSDLARATNEKLFF. The CDR3 DNA follows: TGTGCCAGCAGTGACCTCGCCCGAGCAACTAATGAAAAACTGTTTTTT. This chain links TRBV6-1 with TRBJ1-4; D is unresolved. The CDR3 has 16 amino acids. The V gene lost 3 bases and the J gene lost 0 bases, with 11 bases spanning the gap. Germline values: CDR1 MNHNS, CDR2 SASEGT.

The chain combines TRBV10-2 with TRBJ2-5, with TRBD2 identical over 13 bases. Unmatched junction bases numbered 19, after V lost 8 bases and J lost 7 bases. Germline V gives CDR1 WSHSY, CDR2 SAAADI. There are 18 residues in the CDR3. The CDR3 loop reads CASSTRLAGGLGQWTQYF. The CDR3 DNA reads TGCGCCAGCTCTACCCGACTAGCGGGGGGCCTAGGCCAGTGGACCCAGTACTTC.

The chain is built from TRBV11-2 and TRBJ2-2, with a possible D match to TRBD1 (7 bases). From germline, CDR1 is SGHAT and CDR2 FQNNGV. Between the trimmed V and J ends, which lost 0 bases and 5 bases, there was a span of 16 bases. The CDR3 has 17 amino acids. The CDR3 loop reads CASSLDLTGAGTGELFF. DNA for the CDR3: TGTGCCAGCAGCTTAGATCTAACAGGGGCGGGGACCGGGGAGCTGTTTTTT. The variable domain in full, completed from reference TRBV11-2 and TRBJ2-2, reads EAGVAQSPRYKIIEKRQSVAFWCNPISGHATLYWYQQILGQGPKLLIQFQNNGVVDDSQLPKDRFSAERLKGVDSTLKIQPAKLEDSAVYLCASSLDLTGAGTGELFFGEGSRLTVL.

This rearrangement joins TRBV5-1 to TRBJ1-1; D unresolved. This CDR3 has 16 residues. The V gene's germline CDR1 is SGHRS and CDR2 YFSETQ. V was trimmed by 0 bases and J by 0 bases, leaving 12 bases between them. CDR3 amino acids: CASSLGSGSMNTEAFF. CDR3 nucleotide sequence: TGCGCCAGCAGCTTGGGTTCGGGCAGTATGAACACTGAAGCTTTCTTT.

V is TRBV11-2 and J is TRBJ2-2, with 11 bases matching TRBD2. This CDR3 is built from 16 residues. V gave up 4 bases and J gave up 4 bases; unmatched junction bases: 5. Germline V lookup: CDR1 SGHAT, CDR2 FQNNGV. The CDR3: CASSSSSGGSTGELFF. The CDR3 DNA reads TGTGCCAGCAGCTCCTCTAGCGGGGGGAGCACCGGGGAGCTGTTTTTT.